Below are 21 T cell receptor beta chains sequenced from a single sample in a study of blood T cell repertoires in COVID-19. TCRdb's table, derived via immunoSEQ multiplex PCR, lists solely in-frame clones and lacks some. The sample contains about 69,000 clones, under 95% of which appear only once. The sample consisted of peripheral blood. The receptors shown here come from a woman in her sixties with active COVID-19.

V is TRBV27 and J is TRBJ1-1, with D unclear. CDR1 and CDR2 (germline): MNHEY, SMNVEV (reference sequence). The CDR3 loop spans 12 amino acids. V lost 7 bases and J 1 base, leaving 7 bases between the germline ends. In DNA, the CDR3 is TGTGCCAGCAAGCGTGCGAACACTGAAGCTTTCTTT. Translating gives CASKRANTEAFF.

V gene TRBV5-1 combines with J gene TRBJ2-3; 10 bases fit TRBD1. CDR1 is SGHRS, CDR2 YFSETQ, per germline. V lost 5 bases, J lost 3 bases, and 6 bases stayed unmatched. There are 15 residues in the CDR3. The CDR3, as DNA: TGCGCCAGCAGTCGGGACAGGGGTAGTACAGATACGCAGTATTTT. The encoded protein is CASSRDRGSTDTQYF.

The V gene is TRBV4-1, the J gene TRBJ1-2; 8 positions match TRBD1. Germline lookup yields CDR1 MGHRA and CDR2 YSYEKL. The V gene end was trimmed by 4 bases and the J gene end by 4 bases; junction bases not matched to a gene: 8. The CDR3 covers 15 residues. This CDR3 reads CASSPTTGGVYGYTF. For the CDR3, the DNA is TGCGCCAGCAGCCCCACCACAGGGGGTGTCTATGGCTACACCTTC.

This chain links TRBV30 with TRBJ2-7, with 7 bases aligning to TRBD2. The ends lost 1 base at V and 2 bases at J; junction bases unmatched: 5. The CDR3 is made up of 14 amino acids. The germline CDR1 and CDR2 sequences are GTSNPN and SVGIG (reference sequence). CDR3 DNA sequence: TGTGCCTGGAGTGGCGGACTAGTCGCCTACGAGCAGTACTTC. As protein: CAWSGGLVAYEQYF. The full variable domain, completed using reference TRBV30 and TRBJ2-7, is SQTIHQWPATLVQPVGSPLSLECTVEGTSNPNLYWYRQAAGRGLQLLFYSVGIGQISSEVPQNLSASRPQDRQFILSSKKLLLSDSGFYLCAWSGGLVAYEQYFGPGTRLTVT.

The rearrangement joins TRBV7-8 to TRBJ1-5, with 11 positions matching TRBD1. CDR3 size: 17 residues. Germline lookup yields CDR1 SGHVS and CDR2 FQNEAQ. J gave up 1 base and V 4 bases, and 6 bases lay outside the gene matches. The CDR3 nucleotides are TGTGCCAGCAGCTCCGGGACAGGGGGACCCAGCAATCAGCCCCAGCATTTT. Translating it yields CASSSGTGGPSNQPQHF.

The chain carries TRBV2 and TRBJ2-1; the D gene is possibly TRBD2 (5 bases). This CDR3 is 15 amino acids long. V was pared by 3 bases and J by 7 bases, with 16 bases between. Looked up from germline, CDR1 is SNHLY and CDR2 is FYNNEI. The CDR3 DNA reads TGTGCCAGCAGTGAGGTCGGGATGGGTTGGAATGAGCAGTTCTTC. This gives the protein CASSEVGMGWNEQFF.

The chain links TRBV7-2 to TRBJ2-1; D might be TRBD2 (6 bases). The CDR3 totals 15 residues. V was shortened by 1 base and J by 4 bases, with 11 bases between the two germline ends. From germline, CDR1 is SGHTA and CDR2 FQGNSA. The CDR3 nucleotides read TGTGCCAGCAGCTTAGTTAGCGGTACATACAATGAGCAGTTCTTC. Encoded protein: CASSLVSGTYNEQFF.

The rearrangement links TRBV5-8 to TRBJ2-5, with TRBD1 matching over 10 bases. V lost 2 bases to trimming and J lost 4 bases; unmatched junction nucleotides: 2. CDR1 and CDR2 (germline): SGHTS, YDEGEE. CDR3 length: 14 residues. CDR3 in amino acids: CASSFGQGVETQYF. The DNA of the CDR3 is TGTGCCAGCAGCTTCGGACAGGGGGTAGAGACCCAGTACTTC.

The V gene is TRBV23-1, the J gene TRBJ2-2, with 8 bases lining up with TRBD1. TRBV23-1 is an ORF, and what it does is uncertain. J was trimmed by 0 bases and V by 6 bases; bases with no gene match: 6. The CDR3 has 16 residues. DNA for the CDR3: TGCGCCAGCAGCCCCGGGACAGGCTCGAACACCGGGGAGCTGTTTTTT. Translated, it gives CASSPGTGSNTGELFF.

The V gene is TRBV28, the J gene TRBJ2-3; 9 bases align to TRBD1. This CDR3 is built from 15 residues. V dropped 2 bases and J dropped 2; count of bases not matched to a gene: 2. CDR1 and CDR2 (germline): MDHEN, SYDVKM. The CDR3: CASSLGTGFTDTQYF. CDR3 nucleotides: TGTGCCAGCAGTTTAGGGACAGGGTTCACAGATACGCAGTATTTT.

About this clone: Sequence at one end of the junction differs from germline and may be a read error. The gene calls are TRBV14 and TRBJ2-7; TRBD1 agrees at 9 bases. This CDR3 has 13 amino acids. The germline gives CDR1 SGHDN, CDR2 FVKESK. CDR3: CASSHTLRDRVSF. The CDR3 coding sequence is TGTGCCAGCAGCCACACCCTCCGGGACAGGGTGAGTTTC.

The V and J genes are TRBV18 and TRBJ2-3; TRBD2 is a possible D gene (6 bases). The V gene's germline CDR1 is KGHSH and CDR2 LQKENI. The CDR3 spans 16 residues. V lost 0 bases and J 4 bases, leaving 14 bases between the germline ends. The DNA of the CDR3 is TGTGCCAGCTCACCACCCGGTCAGGGACTCCCAGATACGCAGTATTTT. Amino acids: CASSPPGQGLPDTQYF.

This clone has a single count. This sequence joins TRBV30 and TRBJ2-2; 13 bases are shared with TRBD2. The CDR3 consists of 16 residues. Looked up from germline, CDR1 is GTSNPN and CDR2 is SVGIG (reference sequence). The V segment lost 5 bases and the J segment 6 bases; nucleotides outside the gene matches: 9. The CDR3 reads CAWGTSGTSRAGELFF. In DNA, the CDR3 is TGTGCCTGGGGGACTAGCGGGACTAGCCGCGCCGGGGAGCTGTTTTTT.

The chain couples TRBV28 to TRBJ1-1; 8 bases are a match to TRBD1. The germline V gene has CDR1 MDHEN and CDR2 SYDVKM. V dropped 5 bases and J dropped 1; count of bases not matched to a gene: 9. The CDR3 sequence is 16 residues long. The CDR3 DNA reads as TGTGCCAGCAGTGCCCCCCGGGACAGGAAGAACACTGAAGCTTTCTTT. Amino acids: CASSAPRDRKNTEAFF.

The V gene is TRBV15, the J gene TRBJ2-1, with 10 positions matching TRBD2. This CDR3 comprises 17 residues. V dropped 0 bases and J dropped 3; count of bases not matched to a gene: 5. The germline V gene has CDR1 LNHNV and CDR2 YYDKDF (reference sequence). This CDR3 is CATSRDRGLAVYNEQFF. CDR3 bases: TGTGCCACCAGCAGAGATCGTGGACTAGCGGTCTACAATGAGCAGTTCTTC.

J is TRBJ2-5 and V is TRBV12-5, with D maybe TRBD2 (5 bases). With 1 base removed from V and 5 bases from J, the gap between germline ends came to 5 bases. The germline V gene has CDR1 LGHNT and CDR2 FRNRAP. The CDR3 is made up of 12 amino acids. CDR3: CASGLGGETQYF. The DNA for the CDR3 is TGTGCTAGTGGTTTGGGAGGGGAGACCCAGTACTTC.

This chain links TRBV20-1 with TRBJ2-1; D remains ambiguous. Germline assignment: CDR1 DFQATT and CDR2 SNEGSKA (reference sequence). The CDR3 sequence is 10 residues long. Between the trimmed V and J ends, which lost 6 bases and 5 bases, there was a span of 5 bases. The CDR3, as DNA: TGCAGTGCCGCGGACAATGAGCAGTTCTTC. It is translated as CSAADNEQFF.

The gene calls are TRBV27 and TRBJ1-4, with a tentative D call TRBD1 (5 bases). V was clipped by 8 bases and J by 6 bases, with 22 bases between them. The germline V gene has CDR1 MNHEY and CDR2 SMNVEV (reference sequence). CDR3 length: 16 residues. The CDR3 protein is CASSSAGGVMDEKLFF. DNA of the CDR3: TGTGCCAGCTCCTCCGCGGGGGGGGTCATGGATGAAAAACTGTTTTTT.

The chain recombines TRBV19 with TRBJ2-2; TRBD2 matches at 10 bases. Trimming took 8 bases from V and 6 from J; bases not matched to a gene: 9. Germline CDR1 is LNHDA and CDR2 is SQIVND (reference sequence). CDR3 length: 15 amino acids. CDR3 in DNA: TGTGCCAGTCGGGCCGGGACTAGCGATCCCGGGGAGCTGTTTTTT. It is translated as CASRAGTSDPGELFF.

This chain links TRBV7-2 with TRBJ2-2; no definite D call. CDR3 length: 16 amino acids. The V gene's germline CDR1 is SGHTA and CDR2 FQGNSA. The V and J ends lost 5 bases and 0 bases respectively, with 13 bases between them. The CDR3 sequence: CASSTQSQSNTGELFF. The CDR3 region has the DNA TGTGCCAGCAGCACCCAGTCTCAATCGAACACCGGGGAGCTGTTTTTT.

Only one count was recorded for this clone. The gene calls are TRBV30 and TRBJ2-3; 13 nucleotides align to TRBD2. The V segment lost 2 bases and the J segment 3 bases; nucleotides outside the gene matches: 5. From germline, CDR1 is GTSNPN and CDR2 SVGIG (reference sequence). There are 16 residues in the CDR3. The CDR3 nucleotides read TGTGCCTGGAGTTCCAGGACTAGCGGGAGAACAGATACGCAGTATTTT. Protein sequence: CAWSSRTSGRTDTQYF.